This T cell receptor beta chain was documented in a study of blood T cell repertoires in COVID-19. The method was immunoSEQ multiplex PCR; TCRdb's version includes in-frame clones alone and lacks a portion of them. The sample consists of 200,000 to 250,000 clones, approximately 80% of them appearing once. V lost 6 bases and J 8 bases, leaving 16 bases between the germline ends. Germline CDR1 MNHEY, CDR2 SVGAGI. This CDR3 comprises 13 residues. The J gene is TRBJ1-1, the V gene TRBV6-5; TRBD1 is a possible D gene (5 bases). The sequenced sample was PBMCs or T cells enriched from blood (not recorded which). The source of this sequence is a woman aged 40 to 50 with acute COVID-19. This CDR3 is CASRLSGLPEAFF. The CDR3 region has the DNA TGTGCCAGCAGGCTGTCAGGGCTCCCCGAAGCTTTCTTT.